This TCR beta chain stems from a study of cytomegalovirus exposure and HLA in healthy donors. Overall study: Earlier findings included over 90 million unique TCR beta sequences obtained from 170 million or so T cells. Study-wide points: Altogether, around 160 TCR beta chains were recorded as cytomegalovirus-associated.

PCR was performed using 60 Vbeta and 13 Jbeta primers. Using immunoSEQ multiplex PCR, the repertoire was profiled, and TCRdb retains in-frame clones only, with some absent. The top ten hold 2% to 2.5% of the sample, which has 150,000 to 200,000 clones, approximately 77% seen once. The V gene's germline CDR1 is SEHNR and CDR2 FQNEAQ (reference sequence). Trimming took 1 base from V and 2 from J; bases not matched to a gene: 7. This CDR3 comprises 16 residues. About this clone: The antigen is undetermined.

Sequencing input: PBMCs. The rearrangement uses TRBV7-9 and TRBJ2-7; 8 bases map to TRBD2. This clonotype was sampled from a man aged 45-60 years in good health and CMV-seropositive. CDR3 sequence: CASSLEGGTRTYEQYF. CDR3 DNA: TGTGCCAGCAGCTTAGAAGGCGGGACTAGGACCTACGAGCAGTACTTC.